This passage covers 7 T cell receptor beta chains from one sample sequenced in a study of blood T cells in healthy people across ages. Alongside a J-beta primer mix, a sample-barcoded 5' primer served in a second PCR lasting about 6 to 12 cycles. TCRdb re-derived calls from the 5' RACE reads in MiXCR, one entry per CDR3 protein. This sample carries 700,000 to 950,000 distinct CDR3 sequences, about 40% of them seen once, and the ten largest clones take roughly 19%. Sequenced input: blood. The origin of the receptors is a woman aged 55-70 years in good health.

The J gene is TRBJ1-6, the V gene TRBV14; D is ambiguous. V was cut by 0 bases and J by 11 bases, with 17 bases left in between. From germline, CDR1 is SGHDN and CDR2 FVKESK. This CDR3 spans 16 amino acids. CDR3 residues: CASSQDLGRNRAPLHF. In DNA, the CDR3 is TGTGCCAGCAGCCAAGATCTAGGTCGAAACCGTGCACCCCTCCACTTT.

This clonotype was seen a handful of times. The rearrangement links TRBV12-3 or TRBV12-4 to TRBJ2-1; 13 positions agree with TRBD2. Losses at the gene ends were 7 bases for V and 10 bases for J; bases not matched to a gene: 7. This CDR3 region has 14 residues. CDR3: CASKTGLAGWEQFF. In DNA form, the CDR3 reads TGTGCCAGCAAGACGGGACTAGCGGGGTGGGAGCAGTTCTTC.

The chain carries TRBV7-2 and TRBJ2-5; weak D call: TRBD1 (6 bases). V dropped 4 bases and J dropped 5 bases, with 17 bases sitting between them. The CDR3 extends over 15 amino acids. CDR1 is SGHTA and CDR2 is FQGNSA in the germline V gene. This CDR3 reads CASSSLPGQSETQYF. The DNA for the CDR3 is TGTGCCAGCAGCTCCCTCCCAGGACAGAGCGAGACCCAGTACTTC.

The chain has TRBV7-9 and TRBJ2-7; 8 bases align to TRBD2. The CDR3 spans 14 residues. The V gene's germline CDR1 is SEHNR and CDR2 FQNEAQ (reference sequence). V shed 4 bases, J shed 5 bases, and the junction held 7 bases outside the gene matches. The CDR3 DNA follows: TGTGCCAGCAGCTCCAGCGGGAGCCTCCACGAGCAGTACTTC. This codes for CASSSSGSLHEQYF.

The chain is built from TRBV27 and TRBJ2-1; 10 bases are a match to TRBD2. The V and J ends lost 0 bases and 9 bases, in that order; junction bases with no gene match: 5. Germline CDR1 MNHEY, CDR2 SMNVEV (reference sequence). This CDR3 has 15 residues. As DNA, the CDR3 is TGTGCCAGCAGTTTATCGACTAGCGGGCAAGGTGAGCAGTTCTTC. Amino acids: CASSLSTSGQGEQFF.

This CDR3 reads CASSLAGQGAYNEQFF. DNA for the CDR3: TGCGCCAGCAGCTTGGCCGGACAGGGGGCCTACAATGAGCAGTTCTTC. The V gene is TRBV5-1, the J gene TRBJ2-1; 10 nucleotides agree with TRBD1. The germline V gene has CDR1 SGHRS and CDR2 YFSETQ. The V and J ends lost 0 bases and 2 bases, in that order; junction bases with no gene match: 2. The CDR3 length is 16 residues.

Comment on this clonotype: An end of the junction does not agree with germline; a read error may underlie this. The gene calls are TRBV20-1 and TRBJ2-1, with 9 positions matching TRBD1. This CDR3 has 15 amino acids. In germline, CDR1 is DFQATT, CDR2 SNEGSKA (reference sequence). CDR3 region: CSARPRDRVYKEQFF. The CDR3 DNA follows: TGCAGTGCTCGACCGCGGGACAGGGTATACAAGGAGCAGTTCTTC.